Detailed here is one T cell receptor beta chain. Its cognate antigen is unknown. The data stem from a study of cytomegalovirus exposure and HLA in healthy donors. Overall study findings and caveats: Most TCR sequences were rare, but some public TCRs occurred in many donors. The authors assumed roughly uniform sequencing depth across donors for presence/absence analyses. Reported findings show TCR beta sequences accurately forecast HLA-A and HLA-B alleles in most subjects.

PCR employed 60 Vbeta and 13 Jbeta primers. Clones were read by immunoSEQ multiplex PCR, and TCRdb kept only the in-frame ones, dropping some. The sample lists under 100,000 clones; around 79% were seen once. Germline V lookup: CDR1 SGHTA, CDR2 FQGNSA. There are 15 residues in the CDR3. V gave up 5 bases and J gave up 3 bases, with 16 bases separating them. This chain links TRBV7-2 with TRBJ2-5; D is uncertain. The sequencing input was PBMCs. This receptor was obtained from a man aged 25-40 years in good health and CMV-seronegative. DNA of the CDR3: TGTGCCAGCAGCCCCTCGATGAGCGCGGAAGAGACCCAGTACTTC. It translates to CASSPSMSAEETQYF.